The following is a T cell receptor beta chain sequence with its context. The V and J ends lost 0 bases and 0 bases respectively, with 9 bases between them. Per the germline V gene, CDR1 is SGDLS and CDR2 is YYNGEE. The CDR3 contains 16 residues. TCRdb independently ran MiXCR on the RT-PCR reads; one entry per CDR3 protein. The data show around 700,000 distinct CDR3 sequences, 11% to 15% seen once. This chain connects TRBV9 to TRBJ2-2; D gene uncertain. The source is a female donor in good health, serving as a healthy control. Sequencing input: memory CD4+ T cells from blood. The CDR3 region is CASSVVKAANTGELFF. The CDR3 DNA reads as TGTGCCAGCAGCGTAGTAAAGGCCGCGAACACCGGGGAGCTGTTTTTT.